One and the same sample provided the 18 T cell receptor beta chains below, sequenced in a study of blood T cell repertoires in COVID-19. Method: immunoSEQ multiplex PCR; TCRdb's copy keeps in-frame clones and lacks some. The sample holds about 220,000 clones, 65% to 90% seen once. Sequencing was performed on peripheral blood. These receptors were obtained from an older woman with COVID-19, enrolled during active disease.

V and J are TRBV5-4 and TRBJ2-5; possible D gene TRBD2, 5 bases. The V end lost 2 bases, the J end lost 0 bases, and 17 bases lay between the germline ends. Per the germline V gene, CDR1 is SGHNT and CDR2 is YYREEE (reference sequence). The CDR3 has 17 amino acids. The CDR3 spells CASSLGRSELDQETQYF. In nucleotides, the CDR3 is TGTGCCAGCAGCTTAGGCAGGTCCGAACTAGACCAAGAGACCCAGTACTTC.

This CDR3 is CASSLTGQHGYGYTF. Here the CDR3 DNA reads TGTGCCAGCAGCTTGACAGGGCAGCATGGCTATGGCTACACCTTC. V and J are TRBV5-8 and TRBJ1-2; possible D gene TRBD1, 6 bases. Germline V gene sequence: CDR1 SGHTS, CDR2 YDEGEE. V was shortened by 1 base and J by 4 bases, with 14 bases between the two germline ends. CDR3 size: 15 residues.

The chain has TRBV5-5 and TRBJ2-7; 12 bases align to TRBD2. CDR3 size: 16 residues. Germline CDR1 SGHKS, CDR2 YYEKEE (reference sequence). J gave up 0 bases and V 4 bases, and 5 bases lay outside the gene matches. The CDR3 DNA is TGTGCCAGCAGCGCCCGGACTAGCGGGGTCTCCTACGAGCAGTACTTC. Translation gives CASSARTSGVSYEQYF.

CDR3 sequence (DNA): TGCGCCAGCAGCTCCCTGGCCCAACGCACAACTAATGAAAAACTGTTTTTT. This encodes CASSSLAQRTTNEKLFF. This chain links TRBV4-1 with TRBJ1-4; D is undetermined. CDR1 and CDR2 (germline): MGHRA, YSYEKL. The V and J ends lost 5 bases and 0 bases respectively, with 16 bases between them. The CDR3 length is 17 residues.

This clone has more than one count but fewer than ten. The J gene is TRBJ2-1, the V gene TRBV11-3; TRBD1 matches 7 bases. From germline, CDR1 is SGHNT and CDR2 YENEEA. CDR3 length equals 12 residues. V dropped 5 bases and J dropped 6; count of bases not matched to a gene: 1. The CDR3 sequence is CASSRDSNEQFF. The CDR3, as DNA: TGTGCCAGCAGCAGGGACAGCAATGAGCAGTTCTTC.

V and J are TRBV6-6 and TRBJ1-1; D unresolved. Between the trimmed V and J ends, which lost 2 bases and 7 bases, there was a span of 17 bases. CDR1 and CDR2 (germline): MNHNY, SVGAGI (reference sequence). This CDR3 comprises 15 residues. As DNA, the CDR3 is TGTGCCAGCAGTTACCCATTGGGAGGTAGCATTGAAGCTTTCTTT. This translates into CASSYPLGGSIEAFF.

This chain uses TRBV14 with TRBJ2-5, with TRBD2 matching 9 bases. CDR1 is SGHDN and CDR2 is FVKESK in the germline V gene. CDR3 length equals 14 residues. J lost 6 bases, V lost 3 bases, and 5 bases had no gene match. The CDR3 DNA reads as TGTGCCAGCAGCCATGCGGGGGGGATACAGACCCAGTACTTC. This codes for CASSHAGGIQTQYF.

The chain uses TRBV6-2 or TRBV6-3 and TRBJ1-1; D uncertain. Germline values: CDR1 MNHEY, CDR2 SVGEGT. The CDR3 contains 13 residues. V lost 4 bases to trimming and J lost 3 bases, with 9 bases between them. CDR3 nucleotide sequence: TGTGCCAGCAGTTCCGAGAGTTACACTGAAGCTTTCTTT. It encodes CASSSESYTEAFF.

This clone was recorded a few times. The chain carries TRBV12-3 or TRBV12-4 and TRBJ1-1; D gene unclear. V lost 6 bases, J lost 6 bases, and 11 bases lay in between. CDR3 length equals 12 residues. In DNA, the CDR3 is TGTGCCAGCAGCCCCGGTTTGGCTGAAGCTTTCTTT. This codes for CASSPGLAEAFF.

The chain couples TRBV19 to TRBJ1-5; possible D gene TRBD1, 6 bases. Trimming stripped 5 bases from V and 2 bases from J, with 13 bases between. Germline assignment: CDR1 LNHDA and CDR2 SQIVND (reference sequence). The CDR3 extends over 15 amino acids. The DNA for the CDR3 is TGTGCCAGTAGTGCCTCAGGGGACGGCAATCAGCCCCAGCATTTT. It is translated as CASSASGDGNQPQHF.

This sequence joins TRBV19 and TRBJ2-1; 9 bases are shared with TRBD2. The CDR3 is 15 amino acids. J was trimmed by 4 bases and V by 5 bases; bases with no gene match: 6. CDR1 and CDR2 from the germline V gene are LNHDA and SQIVND (reference sequence). For the CDR3, the DNA is TGTGCCAGTAGTGCCGCTAGCGGGACATACAATGAGCAGTTCTTC. Translation gives CASSAASGTYNEQFF.

The rearrangement uses TRBV5-6 and TRBJ1-6; possibly TRBD1 for D (6 bases). V was shortened by 1 base and J by 3 bases, with 14 bases between the two germline ends. The CDR3 has 17 amino acids. CDR1 is SGHDT, CDR2 YYEEEE, per germline. The CDR3 coding sequence is TGTGCCAGCAGCTTGAGGGGGGGTCTTAGCTATAATTCACCCCTCCACTTT. As protein: CASSLRGGLSYNSPLHF. The full variable domain, its missing parts supplied by reference TRBV5-6 and TRBJ1-6, is DAGVTQSPTHLIKTRGQQVTLRCSPKSGHDTVSWYQQALGQGPQFIFQYYEEEERQRGNFPDRFSGHQFPNYSSELNVNALLLGDSALYLCASSLRGGLSYNSPLHFGNGTRLTVT.

The J gene is TRBJ2-5, the V gene TRBV19, with D possibly matching TRBD2 (7 bases). CDR1 and CDR2 from the germline V gene are LNHDA and SQIVND (reference sequence). The V end lost 3 bases, the J end lost 5 bases, and 25 bases lay between the germline ends. This CDR3 region has 18 residues. CDR3 nucleotides: TGTGCCAGTAGTATGGGGAGGGGGGGCGTATCAAACTGGGAGACCCAGTACTTC. This gives the protein CASSMGRGGVSNWETQYF.

The count of this clone is one. The V gene is TRBV11-3, the J gene TRBJ2-1; 7 bases match TRBD2. V lost 2 bases to trimming and J lost 9 bases; unmatched junction nucleotides: 7. The germline V gene has CDR1 SGHNT and CDR2 YENEEA. This CDR3 region has 14 residues. The CDR3 coding sequence is TGTGCCAGCAGCTTATTGGCGGGGGACGGTGAGCAGTTCTTC. This encodes CASSLLAGDGEQFF.

This sequence joins TRBV7-2 and TRBJ2-2, with 9 bases fitting TRBD2. The CDR3 is made up of 14 amino acids. Germline values: CDR1 SGHTA, CDR2 FQGNSA. The J segment lost 8 bases and the V segment lost 5 bases, leaving 6 bases of the junction unmatched. CDR3 residues: CASSPASGKGELFF. CDR3 DNA sequence: TGTGCCAGCAGCCCAGCTAGCGGGAAAGGGGAGCTGTTTTTT. The full variable domain, completed using reference TRBV7-2 and TRBJ2-2, is GAGVSQSPSNKVTEKGKDVELRCDPISGHTALYWYRQSLGQGLEFLIYFQGNSAPDKSGLPSDRFSAERTGGSVSTLTIQRTQQEDSAVYLCASSPASGKGELFFGEGSRLTVL.

The J gene is TRBJ2-5, the V gene TRBV14, with 8 bases identical to TRBD2. The CDR3 is 17 amino acids. V trimming: 0 bases; J trimming: 4 bases; junction bases outside the gene matches: 10. Germline V gene data show CDR1 as SGHDN and CDR2 as FVKESK. This CDR3 reads CASSQEGREGPGETQYF. In DNA, the CDR3 is TGTGCCAGCAGCCAAGAAGGCCGGGAGGGCCCGGGAGAGACCCAGTACTTC.

The chain recombines TRBV19 with TRBJ1-6; no clear D. The CDR3 is 15 residues long. Germline V lookup: CDR1 LNHDA, CDR2 SQIVND (reference sequence). Trimming stripped 2 bases from V and 5 bases from J, with 10 bases between. The CDR3 here is CASSITGVHNSPLHF. CDR3 nucleotides: TGTGCCAGTAGTATAACCGGGGTCCATAATTCACCCCTCCACTTT.

This rearrangement joins TRBV18 to TRBJ2-2; D gene unclear. V lost 3 bases, J lost 6 bases, and 8 bases lay in between. CDR1 KGHSH and CDR2 LQKENI come from the germline V gene. This CDR3 region has 13 residues. The CDR3 loop reads CASSPDTAGELFF. CDR3 nucleotides: TGTGCCAGCTCACCTGACACGGCCGGGGAGCTGTTTTTT.